A single T cell receptor (beta chain) is shown here with its context. Its specificity is not known. The germline gene is not matched at one end of the junction; a read error may be the cause. The entry originates in a study of T cell responses to AZD1222 COVID-19 vaccine. General study findings and limits: The peak T cell response came first, and repertoires were sampled only after it.

Germline V CDR1 and CDR2: SGHTA, FQGTGA. The CDR3 contains 14 residues. Produced via immunoSEQ multiplex PCR; TCRdb's table is partial and in-frame only. The data show 200,000 or so clones, with 90% to 95% seen just once and roughly 9.8% held by the top ten. The source of this sequence is an adult in good health. The material was peripheral blood, obtained on day 0 of AZD1222 vaccination. The chain uses TRBV7-3 and TRBJ2-1; D not certain. The CDR3 DNA is TGTGCCAGCAGCCTAACCCCGATGGCTCTTAGGCAGTTCTTC. This translates into CASSLTPMALRQFF. Full variable domain (rest looked up from reference TRBV7-3 and TRBJ2-1): GAGVSQTPSNKVTEKGKYVELRCDPISGHTALYWYRQSLGQGPEFLIYFQGTGAADDSGLPNDRFFAVRPEGSVSTLKIQRTERGDSAVYLCASSLTPMALRQFFGPGTRLTVL.